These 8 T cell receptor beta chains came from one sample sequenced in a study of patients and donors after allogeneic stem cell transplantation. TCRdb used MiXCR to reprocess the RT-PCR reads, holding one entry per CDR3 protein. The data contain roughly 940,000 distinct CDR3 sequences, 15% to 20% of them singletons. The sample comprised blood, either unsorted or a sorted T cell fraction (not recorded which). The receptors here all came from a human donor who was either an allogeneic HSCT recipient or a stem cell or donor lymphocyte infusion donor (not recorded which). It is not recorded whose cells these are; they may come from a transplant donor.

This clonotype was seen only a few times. CDR3 amino acids: CASSQRGEEAFF. The CDR3 DNA reads TGTGCCAGCAGTCAGAGGGGAGAAGAAGCTTTCTTT. The V gene is TRBV12-3 or TRBV12-4, the J gene TRBJ1-1; D is possibly TRBD1 (5 bases). CDR3 length equals 12 residues. Trimming took off 5 bases at V and 8 bases at J, with 12 bases between the two ends.

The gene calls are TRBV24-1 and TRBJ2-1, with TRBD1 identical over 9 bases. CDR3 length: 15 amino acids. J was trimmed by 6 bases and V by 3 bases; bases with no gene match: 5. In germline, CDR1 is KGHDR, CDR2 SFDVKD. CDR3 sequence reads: CATSDRTGEGNEQFF. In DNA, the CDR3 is TGTGCCACCAGTGATCGGACAGGGGAGGGCAATGAGCAGTTCTTC.

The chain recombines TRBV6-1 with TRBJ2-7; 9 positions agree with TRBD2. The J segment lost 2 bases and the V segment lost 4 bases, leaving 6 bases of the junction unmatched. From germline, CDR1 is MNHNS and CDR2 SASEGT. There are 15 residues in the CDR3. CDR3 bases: TGTGCCAGCAGTGTAGCGGGGGTGATCGCCTACGAGCAGTACTTC. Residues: CASSVAGVIAYEQYF.

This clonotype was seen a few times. CDR3 bases: TGTGCCACCAAAGGCACAGCAACTAATGAAAAACTGTTTTTT. As protein: CATKGTATNEKLFF. The chain has TRBV15 and TRBJ1-4; unclear D gene. V dropped 7 bases and J dropped 0 bases, with 9 bases sitting between them. Per germline, CDR1 LNHNV and CDR2 YYDKDF (reference sequence). This CDR3 region has 14 residues. The full variable domain, with the rest looked up from reference TRBV15 and TRBJ1-4, is DAMVIQNPRYQVTQFGKPVTLSCSQTLNHNVMYWYQQKSSQAPKLLFHYYDKDFNNEADTPDNFQSRRPNTSFCFLDIRSPGLGDTAMYLCATKGTATNEKLFFGSGTQLSVL.

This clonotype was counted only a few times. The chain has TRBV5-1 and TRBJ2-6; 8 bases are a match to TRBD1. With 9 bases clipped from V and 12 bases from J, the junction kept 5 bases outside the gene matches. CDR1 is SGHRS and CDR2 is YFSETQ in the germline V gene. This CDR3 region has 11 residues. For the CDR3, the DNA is TGCGCCACCGGGACAGGATCCGTCCTGACTTTC. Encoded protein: CATGTGSVLTF.

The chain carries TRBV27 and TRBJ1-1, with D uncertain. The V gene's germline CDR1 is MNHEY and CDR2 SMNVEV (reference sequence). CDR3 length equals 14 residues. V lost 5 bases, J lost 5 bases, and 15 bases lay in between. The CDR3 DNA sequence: TGTGCCAGCAGTCCGCGGGAGGGCAGGACTGAAGCTTTCTTT. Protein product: CASSPREGRTEAFF.

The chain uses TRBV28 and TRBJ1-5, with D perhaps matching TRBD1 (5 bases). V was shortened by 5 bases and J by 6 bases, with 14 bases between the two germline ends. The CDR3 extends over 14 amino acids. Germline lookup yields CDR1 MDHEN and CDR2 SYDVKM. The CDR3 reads CASSEDTRSQPQHF. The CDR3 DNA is TGTGCCAGCAGTGAGGACACCCGGTCTCAGCCCCAGCATTTT.

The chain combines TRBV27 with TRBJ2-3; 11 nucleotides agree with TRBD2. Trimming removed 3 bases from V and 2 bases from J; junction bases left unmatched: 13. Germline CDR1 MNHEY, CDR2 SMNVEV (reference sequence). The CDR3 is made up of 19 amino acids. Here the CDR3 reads CASSFSTSGIRFDTDTQYF. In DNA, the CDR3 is TGTGCCAGCAGTTTCTCGACTAGCGGGATCCGGTTTGACACAGATACGCAGTATTTT.